The 5 T cell receptor beta chains presented below share a single source sample, sequenced in a study of blood T cells in healthy people across ages (dated by TCRdb to the mid-2010s). Receptors were amplified or captured by 5' RACE. The sequencer was an Illumina HiSeq 2500. A second PCR of about 7 to 12 cycles was performed with a sample-barcoded 5' primer and a J-beta primer mix. The public reads were run again by TCRdb, first through fastp at Q25 and then through MiXCR, and only productive beta chains were kept. Rows with one shared CDR3 protein collapse into an entry with the most common genes and DNA. The sample profile shows roughly 2 million distinct CDR3 sequences; about 50% of them were found once. Jointly, the top ten make up 2.1% of the sample. What was sequenced was blood. Every receptor here comes from a woman aged 40 to 50 in good health.

This clonotype was counted a few times. This sequence joins TRBV20-1 and TRBJ1-2; TRBD1 agrees at 8 bases. The CDR3 consists of 13 residues. After removal of 1 base from V and 4 bases from J, the junction contained 2 bases not matched to a gene. Per germline, CDR1 DFQATT and CDR2 SNEGSKA (reference sequence). The CDR3 spells CSARAQGAYGYTF. The CDR3 coding sequence is TGCAGTGCTAGAGCCCAGGGGGCCTATGGCTACACCTTC.

Only a few counts were recorded for this clonotype. The V gene is TRBV6-2 or TRBV6-3, the J gene TRBJ2-1; D tentatively fits TRBD1 or TRBD2 (6 bases each). The CDR3 extends over 16 amino acids. Trimming took 2 bases from V and 8 from J, leaving 19 bases between them. CDR1 MNHEY and CDR2 SVGEGT come from the germline V gene. The CDR3 reads CASSYLVGGPFDEQFF. The CDR3 DNA follows: TGTGCCAGCAGTTACCTGGTAGGGGGGCCCTTCGATGAGCAGTTCTTC.

V and J are TRBV27 and TRBJ2-4; D is undetermined. Germline CDR1 and CDR2: MNHEY and SMNVEV (reference sequence). Between the trimmed V and J ends, which lost 6 bases and 3 bases, there was a span of 6 bases. The CDR3 is 12 amino acids. The chain's CDR3 is CASRSFKNIQYF. DNA of the CDR3: TGTGCCAGCAGATCTTTCAAAAACATTCAGTACTTC.

This clonotype was observed a few times. The rearrangement joins TRBV5-1 to TRBJ2-5; no clear D gene. The J call is doubtful: the DNA matches TRBJ2-7 better. CDR1 SGHRS and CDR2 YFSETQ come from the germline V gene. The length of the CDR3 is 13 residues. CDR3 sequence: CASSIPDGYEQYF. In DNA, the CDR3 is TGCGCCAGCAGCATACCGGACGGCTACGAGCAGTACTTC.

A few counts support this clonotype. CDR3 sequence reads: CASSVGLSYNEQFF. CDR3 DNA: TGTGCCAGCAGCGTAGGACTGTCCTACAATGAGCAGTTCTTC. The chain couples TRBV9 to TRBJ2-1; D is ambiguous. Germline lookup yields CDR1 SGDLS and CDR2 YYNGEE. Trimming pared 0 bases from V and 1 base from J, leaving 5 bases between. The CDR3 has 14 amino acids.